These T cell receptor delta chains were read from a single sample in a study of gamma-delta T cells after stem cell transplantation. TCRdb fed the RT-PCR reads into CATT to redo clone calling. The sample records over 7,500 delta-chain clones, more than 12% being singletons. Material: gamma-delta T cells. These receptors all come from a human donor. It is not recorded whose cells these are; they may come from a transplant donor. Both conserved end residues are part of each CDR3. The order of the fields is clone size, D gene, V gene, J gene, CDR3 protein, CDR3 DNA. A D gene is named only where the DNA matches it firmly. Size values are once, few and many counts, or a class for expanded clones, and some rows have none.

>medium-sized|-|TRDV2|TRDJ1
CACDVRKEDPLTDKLIF
TGTGCCTGTGACGTCCGTAAAGAGGATCCTTTAACCGATAAACTCATCTTT
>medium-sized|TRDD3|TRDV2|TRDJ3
CACDTGIPPWDTRQMFF
TGTGCCTGTGACACCGGGATACCCCCCTGGGACACCCGACAGATGTTTTTC
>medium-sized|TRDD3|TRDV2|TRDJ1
CACDLGFRGIRNTDKLIF
TGTGCCTGTGACCTCGGTTTTCGTGGGATACGCAACACCGATAAACTCATCTTT
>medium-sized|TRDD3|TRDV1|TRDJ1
CALGGVLLATWWGSSYTDKLIF
TGTGCTCTTGGGGGAGTTCTTCTCGCTACTTGGTGGGGGAGCAGTTACACCGATAAACTCATCTTT
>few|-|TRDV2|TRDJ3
CACDTAGSSWDTRQMFF
TGTGCCTGTGACACGGCGGGGAGCTCCTGGGACACCCGACAGATGTTTTTC
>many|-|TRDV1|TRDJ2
CALGERTICSPTAQLFF
TGTGCTCTTGGGGAACGTACCATCTGCAGCCCAACAGCACAACTCTTCTTT
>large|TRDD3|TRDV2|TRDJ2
CACDVLGDTLTAQLFF
TGTGCCTGTGACGTACTGGGGGATACTTTGACAGCACAACTCTTCTTT
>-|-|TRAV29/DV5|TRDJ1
CAASVLRLPRGSHTDKLIF
TGTGCAGCAAGCGTGTTGCGCCTACCGAGGGGATCCCACACCGATAAACTCATCTTT
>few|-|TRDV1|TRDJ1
CALGGFFGENTDKLIF
TGTGCTCTTGGGGGTTTCTTTGGGGAAAACACCGATAAACTCATCTTT
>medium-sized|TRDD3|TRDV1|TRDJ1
CALGELSYSVYWGILGGDKLIF
TGTGCTCTTGGGGAACTTTCCTACTCGGTTTACTGGGGGATACTTGGTGGCGATAAACTCATCTTT
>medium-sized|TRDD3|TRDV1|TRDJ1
CALGELTAGGYATDKLIF
TGTGCTCTTGGGGAATTAACCGCTGGGGGATACGCCACCGATAAACTCATCTTT
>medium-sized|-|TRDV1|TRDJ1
CALGEGLRIMPLTYTDKLIF
TGTGCTCTTGGGGAAGGCCTTCGGATAATGCCCCTTACTTACACCGATAAACTCATCTTT
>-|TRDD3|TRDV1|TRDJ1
CALGEHYWGIRGVTDKLIF
TGTGCTCTTGGGGAACACTACTGGGGGATACGCGGGGTCACCGATAAACTCATCTTT
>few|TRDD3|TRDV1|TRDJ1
CALGDGLPRAGGLELIF
TGTGCTCTTGGGGATGGGCTTCCGAGGGCTGGGGGATTGGAACTCATCTTT
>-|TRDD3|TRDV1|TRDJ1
CALGEFCPTRLGDTRVKLIF
TGTGCTCTTGGGGAATTCTGTCCTACGCGGTTGGGGGATACGAGGGTTAAACTCATCTTT
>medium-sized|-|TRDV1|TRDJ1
CALGEPGVGLIF
TGTGCTCTTGGGGAACCTGGGGTTGGACTCATCTTT
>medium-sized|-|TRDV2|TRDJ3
CACDTGGPSSWDTRQMFF
TGTGCCTGTGACACGGGGGGCCCTAGCTCCTGGGACACCCGACAGATGTTTTTC
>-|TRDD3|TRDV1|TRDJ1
CAPGESRVSRWGSPPIYTDKLIF
TGTGCTCCTGGGGAATCACGGGTGTCGAGGTGGGGGAGCCCTCCGATTTACACCGATAAACTCATCTTT
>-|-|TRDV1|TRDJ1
CALGEQGPFFFPRTLRITDKLIF
TGTGCTCTTGGGGAGCAAGGCCCCTTCTTCTTCCCCCGAACACTGCGAATAACCGATAAACTCATCTTT
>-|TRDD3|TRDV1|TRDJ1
CALGELTGIREALIF
TGTGCTCTTGGGGAACTAACAGGGATACGCGAGGCACTCATCTTT
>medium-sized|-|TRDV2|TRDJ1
CACDTDAWDIPDKLIF
TGTGCCTGTGACACCGATGCGTGGGATATCCCCGATAAACTCATCTTT
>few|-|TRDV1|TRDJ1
CALGNQGPRGKIYTDKLIF
TGTGCTCTTGGGAATCAAGGCCCGAGAGGGAAGATTTACACCGATAAACTCATCTTT
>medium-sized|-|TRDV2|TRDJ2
CACETIGMGYGPTAQLFF
TGTGCCTGTGAAACCATCGGGATGGGGTATGGACCGACAGCACAACTCTTCTTT
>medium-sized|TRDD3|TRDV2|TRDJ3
CACDTRLGAPGPWDTRQMFF
TGTGCCTGTGACACCCGGCTGGGGGCCCCCGGACCCTGGGACACCCGACAGATGTTTTTC
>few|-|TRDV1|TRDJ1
CALGESLPTSAQVLGDPYTDKLIF
TGTGCTCTTGGGGAAAGCCTTCCTACTTCGGCCCAAGTACTGGGGGATCCTTACACCGATAAACTCATCTTT
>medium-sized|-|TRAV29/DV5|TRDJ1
CAASARHTDKLIF
TGTGCAGCAAGCGCCCGGCACACCGATAAACTCATCTTT
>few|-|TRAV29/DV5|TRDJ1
CAASRVYYPYTDKLIF
TGTGCAGCAAGCAGAGTCTACTACCCGTACACCGATAAACTCATCTTT
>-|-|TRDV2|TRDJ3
CACSPRSWDARQMFF
TGTGCCTGTTCTCCACGCTCCTGGGACGCCCGACAGATGTTTTTC
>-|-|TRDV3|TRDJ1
CATAVWVGRYTDKLIF
TGTGCCACAGCCGTATGGGTCGGGAGGTACACCGATAAACTCATCTTT
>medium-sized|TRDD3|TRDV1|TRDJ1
CALGGLTGDYPDKLIF
TGTGCTCTTGGGGGGCTCACTGGGGATTACCCCGATAAACTCATCTTT
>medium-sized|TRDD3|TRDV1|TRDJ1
CALGEPPSGIRGDPDKLIF
TGTGCTCTTGGGGAACCCCCGTCTGGAATACGGGGGGATCCCGATAAACTCATCTTT
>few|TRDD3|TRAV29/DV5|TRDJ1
CAATVFGVLGIYTDKLIF
TGTGCAGCAACCGTCTTTGGTGTACTGGGGATTTACACCGATAAACTCATCTTT
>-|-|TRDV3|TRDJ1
CAFTGVFATDKLIF
TGTGCCTTTACTGGGGTTTTCGCCACCGATAAACTCATCTTT
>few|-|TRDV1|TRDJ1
CALGEVYTNPVLGASQKLIF
TGTGCTCTTGGGGAAGTCTATACGAATCCCGTACTGGGAGCCTCTCAAAAACTCATCTTT
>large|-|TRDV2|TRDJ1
CACDTRGRYTDKLIF
TGTGCCTGTGACACCAGGGGACGGTACACCGATAAACTCATCTTT